This paragraph reports one T cell receptor (beta chain). The method was immunoSEQ multiplex PCR; TCRdb's version includes in-frame clones alone and lacks a portion of them. The sample carries 330,000 or so clones, roughly 90% recorded once. Germline lookup yields CDR1 DFQATT and CDR2 SNEGSKA (reference sequence). Trimming cost V 2 bases and J 8 bases, with 9 bases left between them. The CDR3 sequence is 11 residues long. The sample originates from a study of blood T cell repertoires in COVID-19. Participants were aged about 18 to 100 years, lived in around 25 US areas, and enrolled virtually. Participants had their cohort set by participant-reported clinical history. Cohort 3 recovery required two negative PCRs, clearance, or symptom resolution.

The origin of this receptor is a woman aged 30 to 39 who had recovered from COVID-19. This chain uses TRBV20-1 with TRBJ1-2; tentative D call: TRBD1 (6 bases). Sequenced sample: PBMCs or T cells enriched from blood (not recorded which). The CDR3 DNA reads as TGCAGTGCTAGACCAGGGGTCGGCTACACCTTC. Its translation: CSARPGVGYTF.